Given below is one T cell receptor (beta chain) in context. Its antigen is undetermined. The CDR3 length is 12 residues. V was clipped by 2 bases and J by 9 bases; unmatched bases: 7. CDR1 is SQVTM and CDR2 is ANQGSEA in the germline V gene. TCRdb used MiXCR to reprocess the RT-PCR reads, holding one entry per CDR3 protein. The sample records 200,000 to 300,000 distinct CDR3 sequences, over 9% being singletons. This record comes from a study of response to subunit inactivated influenza vaccine. Study-wide results and caveats: The authors suggested that few new T cells are recruited per seasonal influenza vaccination.

The receptor was derived from a man aged 50 to 59 who received an inactivated influenza vaccine. The sample was non-naive T cells sorted from PBMCs, taken 14 to 15 days before vaccination. The J gene is TRBJ2-7, the V gene TRBV29-1, with TRBD2 matching 7 bases. CDR3 region: CSVENAGEAQYF. The CDR3 DNA reads TGCAGCGTTGAAAACGCGGGGGAGGCGCAGTACTTC.